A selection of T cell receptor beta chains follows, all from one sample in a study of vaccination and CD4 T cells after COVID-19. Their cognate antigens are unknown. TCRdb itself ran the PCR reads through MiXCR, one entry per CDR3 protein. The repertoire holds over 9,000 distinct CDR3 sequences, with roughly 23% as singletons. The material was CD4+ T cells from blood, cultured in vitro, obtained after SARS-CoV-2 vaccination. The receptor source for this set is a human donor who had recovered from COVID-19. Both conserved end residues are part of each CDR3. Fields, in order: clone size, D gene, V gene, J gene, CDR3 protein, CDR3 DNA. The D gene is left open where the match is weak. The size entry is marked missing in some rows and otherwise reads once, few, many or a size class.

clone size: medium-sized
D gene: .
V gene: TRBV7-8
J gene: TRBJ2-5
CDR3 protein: CASSTRTGMVTQYF
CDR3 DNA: TGTGCCAGCAGCACCCGGACGGGAATGGTGACCCAGTACTTC

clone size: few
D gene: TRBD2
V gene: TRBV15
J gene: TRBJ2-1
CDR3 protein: CATSRTGLAGVKFF
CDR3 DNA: TGTGCCACCAGCAGGACGGGACTAGCGGGAGTTAAGTTCTTC

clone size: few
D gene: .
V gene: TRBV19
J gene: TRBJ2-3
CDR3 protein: CASSGGTPYSTDTQYF
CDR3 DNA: TGTGCCAGTAGTGGCGGGACTCCCTATAGCACAGATACGCAGTATTTT

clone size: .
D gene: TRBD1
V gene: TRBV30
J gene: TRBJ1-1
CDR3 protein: CAWTGTGGTEAFF
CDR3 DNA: TGTGCCTGGACCGGGACAGGGGGCACTGAAGCTTTCTTT

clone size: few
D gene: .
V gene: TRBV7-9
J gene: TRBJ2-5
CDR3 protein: CASSPKWGTQETQYF
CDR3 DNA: TGTGCCAGCAGCCCGAAATGGGGGACCCAAGAGACCCAGTACTTC

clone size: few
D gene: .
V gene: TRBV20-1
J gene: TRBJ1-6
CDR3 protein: CSARTGQVPSPLHF
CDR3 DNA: TGCAGTGCTAGGACCGGGCAGGTCCCTTCACCCCTCCACTTT

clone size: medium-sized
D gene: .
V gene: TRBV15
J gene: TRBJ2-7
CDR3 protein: CATSRESGSYEQYF
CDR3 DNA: TGTGCCACCAGCAGAGAGTCAGGGTCCTACGAGCAGTACTTC

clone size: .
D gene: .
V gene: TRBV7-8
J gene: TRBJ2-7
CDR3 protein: CASSFRDWVSGEQYF
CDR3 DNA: TGTGCCAGCAGCTTCCGGGACTGGGTTTCGGGCGAGCAGTACTTC

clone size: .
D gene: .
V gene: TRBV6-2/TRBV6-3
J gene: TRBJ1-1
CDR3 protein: CASSYVGTGAFVFF
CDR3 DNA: .

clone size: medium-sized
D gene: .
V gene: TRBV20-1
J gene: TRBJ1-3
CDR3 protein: CSASVRISGNTIYF
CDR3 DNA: TGCAGTGCTAGTGTCCGGATATCTGGAAACACCATATATTTT

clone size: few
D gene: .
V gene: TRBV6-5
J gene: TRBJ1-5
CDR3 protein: CASSYEGPSPQPQHF
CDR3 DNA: TGTGCCAGCAGTTATGAGGGACCCTCGCCCCAGCCCCAGCATTTT

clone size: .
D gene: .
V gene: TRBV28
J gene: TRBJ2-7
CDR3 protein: CATALAYEQYF
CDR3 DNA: TGTGCCACCGCCCTAGCCTACGAGCAGTACTTC

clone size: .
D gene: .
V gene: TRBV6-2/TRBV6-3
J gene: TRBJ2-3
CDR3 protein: CASSYSSRGRYF
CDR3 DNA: TGTGCCAGCAGTTACTCGAGCCGGGGTAGGTATTTT

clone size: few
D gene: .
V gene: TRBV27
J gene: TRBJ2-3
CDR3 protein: CASGITDTQYF
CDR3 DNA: TGTGCCAGCGGAATCACAGATACGCAGTATTTT

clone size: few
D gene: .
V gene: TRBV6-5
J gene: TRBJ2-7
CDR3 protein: CASSYLTGRNEQYF
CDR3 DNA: TGTGCCAGCAGTTACTTGACAGGGAGGAACGAGCAGTACTTC

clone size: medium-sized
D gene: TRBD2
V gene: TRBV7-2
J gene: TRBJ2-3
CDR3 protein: CASSGTSGRLDTQYF
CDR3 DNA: TGTGCCAGCAGCGGGACTAGCGGGAGGTTGGATACGCAGTATTTT

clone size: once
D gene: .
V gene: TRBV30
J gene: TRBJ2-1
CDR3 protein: CAWSYRNNEQFF
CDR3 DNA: TGTGCCTGGAGTTACCGGAACAATGAGCAGTTCTTC